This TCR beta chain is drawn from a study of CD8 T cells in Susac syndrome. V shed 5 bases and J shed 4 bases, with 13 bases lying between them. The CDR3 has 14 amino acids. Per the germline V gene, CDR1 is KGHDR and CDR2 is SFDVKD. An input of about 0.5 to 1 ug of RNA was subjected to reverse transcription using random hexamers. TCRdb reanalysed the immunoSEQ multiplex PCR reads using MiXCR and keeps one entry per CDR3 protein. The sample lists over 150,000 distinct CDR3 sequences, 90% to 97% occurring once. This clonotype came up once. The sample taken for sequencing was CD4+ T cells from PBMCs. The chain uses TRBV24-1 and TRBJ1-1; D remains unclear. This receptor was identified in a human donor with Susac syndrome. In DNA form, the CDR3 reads TGTGCCACCAGTGTGAGGCAACTTATCACTGAAGCTTTCTTT. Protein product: CATSVRQLITEAFF.